This T cell receptor (beta chain) was identified during a study of technical replicates of blood from a few donors. The CDR3 extends over 16 amino acids. Assay: immunoSEQ multiplex PCR; the TCRdb copy retains only in-frame clones and omits some. Seen here are about 100,000 clones, about 96% observed once, and the top ten hold approximately 0.38%. The sample consisted of T cells isolated from PBMCs. The J gene is TRBJ2-1, the V gene TRBV21-1; the D call in the table, TRBD2, was not verified against the DNA. TRBV21-1 counts as a pseudogene. The receptor was isolated from a human donor in good health. The CDR3 DNA reads as TGTGCCAGCAGCAAAGATCTAGTACGCGTTCTCAATGAGCAGTTCTTC. This gives the protein CASSKDLVRVLNEQFF.